This TCR beta chain derives from a study of T-cell reconstitution after alpha-beta-depleted transplantation in children. Study-level results: One year after transplant, T-cell counts and diversity came mostly from newly produced T cells.

This clonotype came up many times. The antigen is unknown. The library targeted TCRbeta and was prepared with unique molecular identifiers. MiXCR was run by TCRdb on the PCR reads, yielding one entry per CDR3 protein. The table records 90,000 to 120,000 distinct CDR3 sequences, about 6% of them present only once. Trimming removed 6 bases at V and 7 bases at J, with 12 bases between. Germline V gives CDR1 SGHVS, CDR2 FNYEAQ. The CDR3 extends over 12 amino acids. The TCR originated in a male patient aged 2-15 years who had a stem cell transplant for acute lymphoblastic leukemia, so the T cells may come from the graft donor. V usage is TRBV7-6 and J usage is TRBJ1-2; no definite D call. The sample was PBMCs, mostly from graft donor cells, taken 360 days after TCRalphabeta/CD19-depleted stem cell transplant. The CDR3 coding sequence is TGTGCCAGCAGGGGAACAAGAGGTGGCTACACCTTC. Its translation: CASRGTRGGYTF. The variable domain in full, completed from reference TRBV7-6 and TRBJ1-2, reads GAGVSQSPRYKVTKRGQDVALRCDPISGHVSLYWYRQALGQGPEFLTYFNYEAQQDKSGLPNDRFSAERPEGSISTLTIQRTEQRDSAMYRCASRGTRGGYTFGSGTRLTVV.